Included here is one T cell receptor beta chain sequence, with context. The antigen is unknown. The CDR3 totals 16 residues. CDR1 and CDR2 (germline): MDHEN, SYDVKM. Trimming cost V 4 bases and J 1 base; bases outside gene matches: 7. 13 Jbeta primers and 60 Vbeta primers were used for the PCR. The protocol was immunoSEQ multiplex PCR, while the TCRdb copy is restricted to in-frame clones and leaves out a portion. This sample has fewer than 200,000 clones; around 80% occur once, and the top ten carry around 0.8%. The entry originates in a study of cytomegalovirus exposure and HLA in healthy donors. About the research overall: Genetic ancestry analysis placed about 76% of the 398 donors that were genotyped in the Caucasian-associated cluster. Study-level points and caveats: Under in vitro conditions, a few CMV-associated chains were confirmed as specific for CMV antigens.

This chain joins TRBV28 and TRBJ2-7; 10 bases line up with TRBD2. The sequence came from a young woman in good health and CMV-seronegative. Sequences were obtained from PBMCs. This CDR3 reads CASSSPGTSDSYEQYF. The CDR3 DNA reads as TGTGCCAGCAGTTCACCCGGGACTAGCGATTCCTACGAGCAGTACTTC. Full variable domain (remainder filled in from reference TRBV28 and TRBJ2-7): DVKVTQSSRYLVKRTGEKVFLECVQDMDHENMFWYRQDPGLGLRLIYFSYDVKMKEKGDIPEGYSVSREKKERFSLILESASTNQTSMYLCASSSPGTSDSYEQYFGPGTRLTVT.